These 30 T cell receptor beta chains share one sample of origin, sequenced in a study of blood T cell repertoires in COVID-19. Using immunoSEQ multiplex PCR, the repertoire was profiled, and TCRdb retains in-frame clones only, with some absent. The table has hundreds of thousands of clones, roughly 86% seen once. Sequenced sample: PBMCs or T cells enriched from blood (not recorded which). The receptor set was obtained from a woman between 50 and 59 years old who had recovered from COVID-19.

J is TRBJ2-3 and V is TRBV7-3, with TRBD1 matching 12 bases. V gave up 2 bases and J gave up 2 bases; unmatched junction bases: 5. The germline V gene encodes CDR1 SGHTA and CDR2 FQGTGA. The CDR3 runs to 17 residues. This CDR3 reads CASSLYGDRGHTDTQYF. The DNA of the CDR3 is TGTGCCAGCAGCTTATATGGGGACAGGGGGCACACAGATACGCAGTATTTT.

The chain carries TRBV28 and TRBJ1-5; D might be TRBD1 (5 bases). V dropped 6 bases and J dropped 5 bases, with 17 bases sitting between them. Germline CDR1 reads MDHEN; CDR2 reads SYDVKM. The CDR3 runs to 15 residues. The CDR3 DNA reads as TGTGCCAGCAGGGCTACAGGTAGAGGTTATCAGCCCCAGCATTTT. Translated: CASRATGRGYQPQHF.

The chain links TRBV30 to TRBJ2-5; possibly TRBD2 for D (6 bases). The CDR3 is 15 residues long. Germline assignment: CDR1 GTSNPN and CDR2 SVGIG (reference sequence). Trimming removed 1 base from V and 0 bases from J, with 12 bases in between. The CDR3 region has the DNA TGTGCCTGGAGTGGTGCGGGAAGGTACCAAGAGACCCAGTACTTC. Protein: CAWSGAGRYQETQYF. Full variable domain (outside the CDR3, taken from reference TRBV30 and TRBJ2-5): SQTIHQWPATLVQPVGSPLSLECTVEGTSNPNLYWYRQAAGRGLQLLFYSVGIGQISSEVPQNLSASRPQDRQFILSSKKLLLSDSGFYLCAWSGAGRYQETQYFGPGTRLLVL.

The chain recombines TRBV5-6 with TRBJ1-2; possible D gene TRBD1, 5 bases. Trimming pared 3 bases from V and 4 bases from J, leaving 7 bases between. The CDR3 spans 12 residues. Germline loops: CDR1 SGHDT, CDR2 YYEEEE. The CDR3 DNA follows: TGTGCCAGCAGCTCCAGGGTCTATGGCTACACCTTC. Translation: CASSSRVYGYTF.

This rearrangement joins TRBV10-3 to TRBJ2-1, with D perhaps matching TRBD1 (6 bases). Germline CDR1 reads ENHRY; CDR2 reads SYGVKD. V was shortened by 10 bases and J by 6 bases, with 19 bases between the two germline ends. The CDR3 spans 14 residues. For the CDR3, the DNA is TGTGCCACCTCCCCCGGGACAACGACCAATGAGCAGTTCTTC. Amino acid sequence: CATSPGTTTNEQFF.

The chain employs TRBV19 and TRBJ1-2, with 7 positions matching TRBD1. The V gene's germline CDR1 is LNHDA and CDR2 SQIVND (reference sequence). V lost 4 bases and J lost 1; bases outside the gene matches: 9. CDR3 length: 16 amino acids. In nucleotides, the CDR3 is TGTGCCAGTAGTAACCCGGGACAGACAATTAACTATGGCTACACCTTC. This translates into CASSNPGQTINYGYTF.

The chain couples TRBV2 to TRBJ2-7; maybe TRBD2 (6 bases). V was trimmed by 7 bases and J by 1 base, leaving 17 bases between them. Germline assignment: CDR1 SNHLY and CDR2 FYNNEI. CDR3 length: 15 amino acids. The DNA for the CDR3 is TGTGCCAGCACGTTCCACGGGAGAGGATCCTACGAGCAGTACTTC. It translates to CASTFHGRGSYEQYF.

The rearrangement links TRBV5-4 to TRBJ1-2; D is unclear. The CDR3 sequence is 14 residues long. CDR1 and CDR2 (germline): SGHNT, YYREEE (reference sequence). Trimming took off 4 bases at V and 5 bases at J, with 15 bases between the two ends. The CDR3 region is CASSHPRETYGYTF. CDR3 bases: TGTGCCAGCAGCCATCCTCGGGAGACTTATGGCTACACCTTC.

The chain combines TRBV19 with TRBJ2-1; 8 bases agree with TRBD2. CDR3 length equals 15 residues. With V trimmed by 5 bases and J by 1 base, 4 bases remained unmatched. Germline assignment: CDR1 LNHDA and CDR2 SQIVND (reference sequence). As DNA, the CDR3 is TGTGCCAGTAGTGCCCGCGGGAGGTCCTACAATGAGCAGTTCTTC. Translation: CASSARGRSYNEQFF. The variable domain in full, completed from reference TRBV19 and TRBJ2-1, reads DGGITQSPKYLFRKEGQNVTLSCEQNLNHDAMYWYRQDPGQGLRLIYYSQIVNDFQKGDIAEGYSVSREKKESFPLTVTSAQKNPTAFYLCASSARGRSYNEQFFGPGTRLTVL.

The rearrangement joins TRBV15 to TRBJ2-3; 10 bases line up with TRBD2. J lost 2 bases, V lost 3 bases, and 11 bases had no gene match. Germline V gives CDR1 LNHNV, CDR2 YYDKDF (reference sequence). The CDR3 spans 18 residues. CDR3: CATSSRFTGLAITDTQYF. For the CDR3, the DNA is TGTGCCACCAGCAGTCGCTTTACGGGACTAGCGATCACAGATACGCAGTATTTT.

The J gene is TRBJ2-1, the V gene TRBV20-1; tentative D call: TRBD2 (5 bases). V shed 1 base and J shed 8 bases, with 6 bases lying between them. This CDR3 spans 11 amino acids. Germline lookup yields CDR1 DFQATT and CDR2 SNEGSKA (reference sequence). The CDR3 region is CSARAGDEQFF. In nucleotides, the CDR3 is TGCAGTGCTAGAGCCGGGGATGAGCAGTTCTTC.

The V and J genes are TRBV15 and TRBJ2-5; 9 bases fit TRBD2. CDR1 and CDR2 from the germline V gene are LNHNV and YYDKDF (reference sequence). V lost 1 base to trimming and J lost 4 bases; unmatched junction nucleotides: 7. The length of the CDR3 is 16 residues. The CDR3, as DNA: TGTGCCACCAGCAGAGTAATAGCGGGAGCTGCAGAGACCCAGTACTTC. Protein product: CATSRVIAGAAETQYF.

This clone turned up a few times. The V gene is TRBV3-1 (or the pseudogene TRBV3-2), the J gene TRBJ2-3; maybe TRBD2 (5 bases). Trimming removed 0 bases at V and 0 bases at J, with 10 bases between. This CDR3 contains 16 residues. Germline lookup yields CDR1 LGHDT and CDR2 YNNKEL (reference sequence). The CDR3 reads CASSQDLLDSTDTQYF. The CDR3 DNA reads TGTGCCAGCAGCCAAGATTTACTAGATAGCACAGATACGCAGTATTTT.

The rearrangement joins TRBV7-9 to TRBJ2-1; D is unresolved. Germline loops: CDR1 SEHNR, CDR2 FQNEAQ (reference sequence). V was clipped by 3 bases and J by 9 bases, with 9 bases between them. CDR3 length: 12 amino acids. The CDR3 DNA follows: TGTGCCAGCAGCTTGAGAAGCATTGAGCAGTTCTTC. This translates into CASSLRSIEQFF.

The chain has TRBV10-3 and TRBJ2-1; 8 bases match TRBD1. Germline CDR1 ENHRY, CDR2 SYGVKD. The V and J ends lost 10 bases and 3 bases, in that order; junction bases with no gene match: 5. The CDR3 has 13 residues. The CDR3 region has the DNA TGTGCCACGACAGGGGAGAGCTACAATGAGCAGTTCTTC. Encoded protein: CATTGESYNEQFF.

The genes are TRBV2 and TRBJ2-7, with TRBD1 identical over 7 bases. The germline CDR1 and CDR2 sequences are SNHLY and FYNNEI. The CDR3 has 14 amino acids. Losses at the gene ends were 2 bases for V and 5 bases for J; bases not matched to a gene: 6. The CDR3 reads CASSETGERDEQYF. DNA for the CDR3: TGTGCCAGCAGTGAAACAGGGGAAAGGGACGAGCAGTACTTC.

This chain links TRBV5-6 with TRBJ2-2, with D unclear. This CDR3 contains 11 residues. V lost 0 bases and J 8 bases, leaving 2 bases between the germline ends. Germline V gene data show CDR1 as SGHDT and CDR2 as YYEEEE. The CDR3 region is CASSLAGELFF. CDR3 bases: TGTGCCAGCAGCTTGGCGGGGGAGCTGTTTTTT.

The chain carries TRBV18 and TRBJ1-5, with 8 bases identical to TRBD1. Germline CDR1 KGHSH, CDR2 LQKENI. This CDR3 is 14 amino acids long. V gave up 6 bases and J gave up 6 bases; unmatched junction bases: 7. CDR3 nucleotide sequence: TGTGCCAGCTCCCAGACAGGGGTTGGTCAGCCCCAGCATTTT. Its translation is CASSQTGVGQPQHF.

The genes are TRBV27 and TRBJ2-7; 8 nucleotides agree with TRBD2. The CDR3 spans 13 residues. CDR1 and CDR2 (germline): MNHEY, SMNVEV (reference sequence). V was clipped by 8 bases and J by 3 bases; unmatched bases: 6. CDR3 sequence reads: CASGSGGGYEQYF. The DNA for the CDR3 is TGTGCCAGCGGTTCGGGAGGGGGCTACGAGCAGTACTTC.

This sequence joins TRBV25-1 and TRBJ2-5; D remains ambiguous. The CDR3 is 15 amino acids. CDR1 and CDR2 (germline): MGHDK, SYGVNS. Trimming removed 4 bases from V and 5 bases from J, with 17 bases in between. CDR3 in amino acids: CASSGYSSHSETQYF. CDR3 in DNA: TGTGCCAGCAGTGGGTACAGCTCCCACTCGGAGACCCAGTACTTC.

In this sample, this clone turned up a few times. Mismatch with germline at one junction end may stem from a read error. The chain uses TRBV7-3 and TRBJ1-1; TRBD1 is a possible D gene (6 bases). CDR1 SGHTA and CDR2 FQGTGA come from the germline V gene. This CDR3 spans 15 amino acids. CDR3 DNA sequence: TGTGCCAGCAGCGTAACAGGGAGTGTTGGCACTGAAGCTTTCTTT. It translates to CASSVTGSVGTEAFF.

The chain recombines TRBV7-9 with TRBJ1-1, with D perhaps TRBD1 (5 bases). CDR1 SEHNR and CDR2 FQNEAQ come from the germline V gene (reference sequence). The CDR3 loop spans 15 amino acids. Trimming pared 3 bases from V and 7 bases from J, leaving 18 bases between. As DNA, the CDR3 is TGTGCCAGCAGCTTTTCCGGAGGGGTGAACGTTGAAGCTTTCTTT. Protein sequence: CASSFSGGVNVEAFF.

This clone has just a few counts. J is TRBJ2-2 and V is TRBV10-3, with a possible D match to TRBD1 (5 bases). The V end was cut by 2 bases, the J end by 3 bases, with 7 bases between. The germline CDR1 and CDR2 sequences are ENHRY and SYGVKD. CDR3 size: 14 residues. The DNA of the CDR3 is TGTGCCATCAGTGAGCCGACAGACACCGGGGAGCTGTTTTTT. Its protein product is CAISEPTDTGELFF.

The genes are TRBV5-1 and TRBJ2-2; D is perhaps TRBD2 (6 bases). V was cut by 6 bases and J by 0 bases, with 12 bases left in between. Germline lookup yields CDR1 SGHRS and CDR2 YFSETQ. The CDR3 consists of 15 residues. This CDR3 is CASIPDYPNTGELFF. The DNA of the CDR3 is TGCGCCAGCATCCCGGACTACCCGAACACCGGGGAGCTGTTTTTT.

The V call is TRBV20-1, the J call TRBJ2-7; 7 bases are a match to TRBD2. This CDR3 is 15 amino acids long. Per germline, CDR1 DFQATT and CDR2 SNEGSKA (reference sequence). The V and J ends lost 3 bases and 0 bases, in that order; junction bases with no gene match: 8. The CDR3 reads CSASSPASGSYEQYF. The CDR3 DNA reads TGCAGTGCTAGTTCCCCTGCTAGCGGCTCCTACGAGCAGTACTTC.

This sequence joins TRBV29-1 and TRBJ2-3, with D possibly matching TRBD2 (5 bases). V gave up 7 bases and J gave up 2 bases, with 19 bases separating them. In germline, CDR1 is SQVTM, CDR2 ANQGSEA. The CDR3 has 15 amino acids. The CDR3 nucleotides read TGCAGCGGGGGAGATCGGCGCGGACTCACAGATACGCAGTATTTT. Its translation is CSGGDRRGLTDTQYF.

This chain joins TRBV27 and TRBJ1-5, with D maybe TRBD1 (6 bases). The CDR3 consists of 16 residues. CDR1 is MNHEY, CDR2 SMNVEV, per germline (reference sequence). With 4 bases removed from V and 0 bases from J, the gap between germline ends came to 13 bases. This CDR3 reads CASSSRTGNSNQPQHF. CDR3 nucleotide sequence: TGTGCCAGCAGTTCCCGAACAGGGAATAGCAATCAGCCCCAGCATTTT.

J is TRBJ1-1 and V is TRBV3-1 (or the pseudogene TRBV3-2); TRBD1 agrees at 9 bases. The V and J ends lost 1 base and 6 bases, in that order; junction bases with no gene match: 9. CDR1 and CDR2 from the germline V gene are LGHDT and YNNKEL (reference sequence). This CDR3 region has 16 residues. In DNA, the CDR3 is TGTGCCAGCAGCCAAGGGACGACAGGGGGTATGTCTGAAGCTTTCTTT. Residues: CASSQGTTGGMSEAFF.

The chain carries TRBV19 and TRBJ1-2, with 7 bases fitting TRBD1. Trimming took 7 bases from V and 5 from J; bases not matched to a gene: 7. Germline CDR1 and CDR2: LNHDA and SQIVND (reference sequence). The CDR3 length is 13 residues. In DNA form, the CDR3 reads TGTGCCAGTACTCCCGGGACAGAGTATGGCTACACCTTC. Protein product: CASTPGTEYGYTF.

This clone was picked up one time. The chain recombines TRBV7-8 with TRBJ1-1; 7 positions agree with TRBD1. This CDR3 has 15 residues. J gave up 4 bases and V 1 base, and 6 bases lay outside the gene matches. Germline V CDR1 and CDR2: SGHVS, FQNEAQ. This CDR3 is CASSLEHRGGTEAFF. The DNA for the CDR3 is TGTGCCAGCAGCTTAGAGCACAGGGGCGGCACTGAAGCTTTCTTT.